One and the same sample provided the 24 T cell receptor beta chains below, sequenced in a study of control samples from healthy donors and cancer patients. Data came from immunoSEQ multiplex PCR; TCRdb stores just in-frame clones and leaves some out. The sample yields roughly 170,000 clones, around 94% seen once. The source material was blood. The receptors were gathered from a young woman in good health.

The chain carries TRBV21-1 and TRBJ1-4. TRBV21-1 is labeled a pseudogene. The CDR3 length is 11 residues. The DNA of the CDR3 is TGTGCCATAAGGGGAGGGGAAAAACTGTTTTTT. Protein: CAIRGGEKLFF.

This rearrangement joins TRBV28 to TRBJ1-2; 9 nucleotides agree with TRBD1. Germline lookup yields CDR1 MDHEN and CDR2 SYDVKM. This CDR3 has 16 amino acids. The ends lost 5 bases at V and 7 bases at J; junction bases unmatched: 14. The CDR3 nucleotides are TGTGCCAGCAGTGGGGACAGGGACCTTATAGAATGTGGCTACACCTTC. Its protein product is CASSGDRDLIECGYTF.

This chain uses TRBV7-2 with TRBJ1-4; D is unresolved. V was shortened by 5 bases and J by 7 bases, with 20 bases between the two germline ends. The CDR3 runs to 16 residues. Germline loops: CDR1 SGHTA, CDR2 FQGNSA. The CDR3 loop is CASSLSSRVEFEKLFF. CDR3 nucleotides: TGTGCCAGCAGCCTCAGTAGTCGGGTTGAGTTTGAAAAACTGTTTTTT.

CDR3 DNA: TGTGCCAGCAGTTTAGTACTAGCGGAGCAGTTCTTC. This gives the protein CASSLVLAEQFF. The chain uses TRBV28 and TRBJ2-1, with 7 bases matching TRBD2. CDR3 length: 12 residues. Germline CDR1 and CDR2: MDHEN and SYDVKM. V lost 2 bases and J lost 10; bases outside the gene matches: 2. Full variable domain (missing parts from reference TRBV28 and TRBJ2-1): DVKVTQSSRYLVKRTGEKVFLECVQDMDHENMFWYRQDPGLGLRLIYFSYDVKMKEKGDIPEGYSVSREKKERFSLILESASTNQTSMYLCASSLVLAEQFFGPGTRLTVL.

J is TRBJ1-1 and V is TRBV11-2, with TRBD1 matching over 10 bases. CDR1 SGHAT and CDR2 FQNNGV come from the germline V gene. CDR3 length equals 18 residues. Trimming cost V 1 base and J 3 bases; bases outside gene matches: 11. Here the CDR3 reads CASSLGPTGGSMDTEAFF. The DNA of the CDR3 is TGTGCCAGCAGCTTAGGTCCGACAGGGGGCTCAATGGACACTGAAGCTTTCTTT.

As concerns this clone: No DNA is shown, since the ends of the CDR3 on it are uncertain; the CDR3 is the one TCRdb lists. The J gene is TRBJ1-1, the V gene TRBV6-5; the table's D call, TRBD1, has no DNA check behind it. Germline CDR1 is MNHEY and CDR2 is SVGAGI. The CDR3 is 12 residues long, ends included. CDR3 protein: CASRTFGQGTFF.

The CDR3 loop reads CASSPEGGTLHF. CDR3 nucleotide sequence: TGTGCCAGCAGCCCAGAAGGGGGGACCCTCCACTTT. The chain carries TRBV7-9 and TRBJ1-6, with D perhaps TRBD1 (6 bases). This CDR3 comprises 12 residues. The germline CDR1 and CDR2 sequences are SEHNR and FQNEAQ (reference sequence). V was trimmed by 5 bases and J by 14 bases, leaving 13 bases between them.

This clone was found once. The V and J genes are TRBV2 and TRBJ1-1, with unresolved D. Germline V gives CDR1 SNHLY, CDR2 FYNNEI. The CDR3 contains 13 residues. Trimming took 8 bases from V and 4 from J, leaving 14 bases between them. The CDR3 DNA reads as TGTGCCAGCCGGACGTGGGGAGGCACTGAAGCTTTCTTT. Its protein product is CASRTWGGTEAFF.

The CDR3 is CASSQDTGGTEAFF. CDR3 nucleotides: TGCGCCAGCAGCCAAGATACGGGGGGCACTGAAGCTTTCTTT. The chain carries TRBV4-1 and TRBJ1-1, with a tentative D call TRBD1 (5 bases). Germline V gene sequence: CDR1 MGHRA, CDR2 YSYEKL. V lost 0 bases and J 4 bases, leaving 9 bases between the germline ends. The CDR3 has 14 amino acids.

The CDR3 reads CASSLEVSEAFF. CDR3 nucleotide sequence: TGTGCCAGCAGCTTAGAGGTCAGTGAAGCTTTCTTT. The V call is TRBV11-3, the J call TRBJ1-1; no clear D. The CDR3 has 12 amino acids. Per germline, CDR1 SGHNT and CDR2 YENEEA. Trimming pared 0 bases from V and 7 bases from J, leaving 6 bases between.

The chain is built from TRBV7-2 and TRBJ2-7, with 10 bases identical to TRBD2. V was clipped by 2 bases and J by 4 bases; unmatched bases: 2. Germline-derived CDR1 and CDR2 are SGHTA and FQGNSA. The length of the CDR3 is 14 residues. The CDR3 spells CASSLRLAGYEQYF. The CDR3 DNA is TGTGCCAGCAGCTTACGACTAGCGGGTTACGAGCAGTACTTC.

The genes are TRBV11-2 and TRBJ2-7; no definite D call. The germline V gene encodes CDR1 SGHAT and CDR2 FQNNGV. Trimming left V 5 bases short and J 2 bases short, with 7 bases between. The CDR3 extends over 12 amino acids. This chain's CDR3 is CASSHPAYEQYF. Written as DNA, the CDR3 is TGTGCCAGCAGCCATCCTGCCTACGAGCAGTACTTC.

V usage is TRBV10-3 and J usage is TRBJ1-3; D perhaps matches TRBD1 (5 bases). Trimming shortened V by 5 bases and J by 3 bases, and 11 bases separated the two germline ends. The germline CDR1 and CDR2 sequences are ENHRY and SYGVKD. This CDR3 contains 14 residues. Here the CDR3 DNA reads TGTGCCATCAGTTACGAACAGGTTGGAAACACCATATATTTT. Its translation: CAISYEQVGNTIYF.

The chain carries TRBV9 and TRBJ1-4; 7 bases align to TRBD1. The trim removed 4 bases at V and 7 bases at J, leaving 7 bases unmatched. The CDR3 has 14 amino acids. Germline CDR1 reads SGDLS; CDR2 reads YYNGEE. CDR3 nucleotides: TGTGCCAGCAGCCCGACCGGGACAGCTGAAAAACTGTTTTTT. Its protein is CASSPTGTAEKLFF.

The chain employs TRBV15 and TRBJ1-1; TRBD1 aligns across 7 bases. Trimming removed 3 bases from V and 1 base from J; junction bases left unmatched: 5. The CDR3 contains 15 residues. In germline, CDR1 is LNHNV, CDR2 YYDKDF (reference sequence). The DNA of the CDR3 is TGTGCCACCAGCAGGGGAGGGGGCGAGAACACTGAAGCTTTCTTT. This codes for CATSRGGGENTEAFF.

V usage is TRBV4-1 and J usage is TRBJ2-7; 11 positions match TRBD2. Germline loops: CDR1 MGHRA, CDR2 YSYEKL. This CDR3 spans 16 amino acids. V gave up 1 base and J gave up 7 bases; unmatched junction bases: 9. The CDR3 protein is CASSQAGLAGGREQYF. CDR3 DNA: TGCGCCAGCAGCCAAGCCGGGCTAGCGGGAGGACGGGAGCAGTACTTC.

The chain recombines TRBV2 with TRBJ1-5; no firm D call. Germline CDR1 SNHLY, CDR2 FYNNEI. Trimming shortened V by 2 bases and J by 2 bases, and 4 bases separated the two germline ends. This CDR3 contains 13 residues. The CDR3 DNA is TGTGCCAGCAGTGAAAACGGCAATCAGCCCCAGCATTTT. This codes for CASSENGNQPQHF.

This chain connects TRBV14 to TRBJ1-2; 8 bases map to TRBD1. Germline V gene lookup returns CDR1 SGHDN and CDR2 FVKESK. This CDR3 comprises 16 residues. V lost 3 bases, J lost 4 bases, and 10 bases stayed unmatched. CDR3 bases: TGTGCCAGCAGCCAGCTAGGCAGGGGGCGATCCTATGGCTACACCTTC. Translated, it gives CASSQLGRGRSYGYTF.

To note about this clone: In the same sample, other DNA sequences code for this CDR3. The chain has TRBV27 and TRBJ1-6; a possible D gene is TRBD1 (6 bases). Trimming removed 3 bases from V and 9 bases from J, with 12 bases in between. This CDR3 region has 14 residues. The germline V gene encodes CDR1 MNHEY and CDR2 SMNVEV (reference sequence). The DNA for the CDR3 is TGTGCCAGCAGTTTTGGGCAGGGGCGTTCACCCCTCCACTTT. This codes for CASSFGQGRSPLHF.

The gene calls are TRBV11-3 and TRBJ2-3, with TRBD1 identical over 8 bases. The CDR3 runs to 15 residues. V lost 4 bases to trimming and J lost 6 bases; unmatched junction nucleotides: 9. Germline V gene sequence: CDR1 SGHNT, CDR2 YENEEA. This CDR3 reads CASSWGTGGSDTQYF. The CDR3 DNA is TGTGCCAGCAGCTGGGGGACAGGTGGGTCGGATACGCAGTATTTT. The full variable domain, rest sourced from reference TRBV11-3 and TRBJ2-3, is EAGVVQSPRYKIIEKKQPVAFWCNPISGHNTLYWYLQNLGQGPELLIRYENEEAVDDSQLPKDRFSAERLKGVDSTLKIQPAELGDSAVYLCASSWGTGGSDTQYFGPGTRLTVL.

The chain combines TRBV10-3 with TRBJ1-5; D is possibly TRBD1 (5 bases). V was pared by 3 bases and J by 5 bases, with 14 bases between. Per the germline V gene, CDR1 is ENHRY and CDR2 is SYGVKD. The CDR3 is 15 amino acids. CDR3 in amino acids: CAISDFKGADQPQHF. For the CDR3, the DNA is TGTGCCATCAGTGACTTCAAAGGGGCAGATCAGCCCCAGCATTTT.

The CDR3 nucleotides are TGCGCCAGCAGCTTCGCCTTACAGGGGCTCTCTGGAAACACCATATATTTT. Encoded protein: CASSFALQGLSGNTIYF. The chain recombines TRBV5-1 with TRBJ1-3; 7 positions agree with TRBD1. Germline CDR1 reads SGHRS; CDR2 reads YFSETQ. This CDR3 is 17 amino acids long. V gave up 2 bases and J gave up 0 bases; unmatched junction bases: 8.

The chain recombines TRBV27 with TRBJ1-6; D unclear. V dropped 6 bases and J dropped 7 bases, with 10 bases sitting between them. Looked up from germline, CDR1 is MNHEY and CDR2 is SMNVEV (reference sequence). The CDR3 is 13 amino acids. For the CDR3, the DNA is TGTGCCAGCAGCGAGCTCCTAAATTCACCCCTCCACTTT. Its protein product is CASSELLNSPLHF.

The chain couples TRBV21-1 to TRBJ2-2. TRBV21-1 is a pseudogene. The CDR3 loop spans 15 amino acids. The CDR3 is CASRREDRDTGELFF. The DNA of the CDR3 is TGTGCCAGCAGGCGGGAGGACAGGGACACCGGGGAGCTGTTTTTT.